This T cell receptor beta chain is from a study of OX40 agonist ivuxolimab in advanced cancers. Generated by immunoSEQ multiplex PCR, the TCRdb table keeps only in-frame clones and is missing some. The sample lists fewer than 100,000 clones, approximately 89% occurring once. Note on this clone: Its target is not known.

Points from the study as a whole: Which antigen the expanded peripheral T cells recognized is unknown. Among the lowest peripheral clonal expansion occurred in 0.1-3.0 mg/kg partial responders. Among T cells, CD8+ cells averaged more expanded clones than CD4+ cells.

Per the germline V gene, CDR1 is SEHNR and CDR2 is FQNEAQ (reference sequence). The CDR3 runs 13 residues. Trimming pared 5 bases from V and 10 bases from J, leaving 15 bases between. Material: CD4+ or CD8+ T cells sorted from blood, obtained in a trial of the OX40 agonist ivuxolimab. The origin of this receptor is an adult with an advanced solid tumor such as melanoma, head and neck, liver or kidney cancer. V gene TRBV7-9 combines with J gene TRBJ1-5; no clear D. The chain's CDR3 is CASSDRPDIPQHF. CDR3 nucleotides: TGTGCCAGCAGCGACCGGCCTGATATTCCCCAGCATTTT.